Listed below are T cell receptor beta chains from one sample, sequenced in a study of shared clonotypes between healthy human individuals. Produced via immunoSEQ multiplex PCR; TCRdb's table is partial and in-frame only. Here the sample spans millions of clones, 85% to 95% being singletons. Material for sequencing was naive CD8+ T cells from PBMCs. The receptors derive from a man aged 18-30 years in good health. Some clones in this sample may be carry-over from other donors' samples. The CDR3 runs from the conserved cysteine through the conserved F or W. D genes are given only for firm matches. Part of the rows lack a size; the others show once, few, many or a class for expanded clones.

>TRBV6-6|.|TRBJ1-5|.
CASSNSGLQPQHF
TGTGCCAGCAGCAATTCGGGACTTCAGCCCCAGCATTTT
>TRBV27|.|TRBJ2-7|.
CASSFEGPPSYEQYF
TGTGCCAGCAGTTTCGAGGGGCCACCCTCCTACGAGCAGTACTTC
>TRBV9|.|TRBJ2-3|TRBD2
CASSVVSGYTDTQYF
TGTGCCAGCAGCGTAGTTAGCGGGTACACAGATACGCAGTATTTT
>TRBV5-4|.|TRBJ2-3|.
CASSLERTDTQYF
TGTGCCAGCAGCTTGGAGAGAACAGATACGCAGTATTTT
>TRBV7-9|.|TRBJ2-1|.
CASSFRLVGVGYNEQFF
TGTGCCAGCAGCTTCCGACTAGTGGGAGTAGGGTACAATGAGCAGTTCTTC
>TRBV10-1|.|TRBJ2-1|.
CASSESLHEQFF
TGCGCCAGCAGTGAGTCGTTACATGAGCAGTTCTTC
>TRBV11-2|.|TRBJ2-7|TRBD1
CASSFPSRDSSYEQYF
TGTGCCAGCAGCTTTCCATCCCGGGACAGCTCCTACGAGCAGTACTTC
>TRBV27|.|TRBJ2-3|TRBD2
CASSLSSGLAGDINTQYF
TGTGCCAGCAGTTTATCCTCCGGACTAGCGGGAGACATAAATACGCAGTATTTT
>TRBV5-1|.|TRBJ2-2|TRBD1
CASSGGTGYTGELFF
TGCGCCAGCAGCGGGGGGACAGGGTACACCGGGGAGCTGTTTTTT
>TRBV7-9|.|TRBJ1-1|.
CASSARLGSLNTEAFF
TGTGCCAGCAGCGCCCGTTTAGGCAGTTTGAACACTGAAGCTTTCTTT
>TRBV29-1|.|TRBJ1-2|.
CSVEESLTATNYGYTF
TGCAGCGTTGAAGAATCATTAACAGCCACTAACTATGGCTACACCTTC
>TRBV6-6|.|TRBJ2-7|.
CASTLGAEYEQYF
TGTGCCAGCACCTTAGGCGCCGAGTACGAGCAGTACTTC
>TRBV19|.|TRBJ2-5|.
CASSTGQQETQYF
TGTGCCAGTAGTACAGGGCAGCAAGAGACCCAGTACTTC
>TRBV11-2|.|TRBJ2-7|.
CASSRILPRVSYEQYF
TGTGCCAGCAGCCGCATCCTCCCGAGGGTTTCCTACGAGCAGTACTTC
>TRBV5-6|.|TRBJ2-7|.
CASSFDPGAPGEQYF
TGTGCCAGCAGCTTTGATCCAGGAGCACCGGGCGAGCAGTACTTC
>TRBV2|.|TRBJ2-1|.
CASSDDRYNEQFF
TGTGCCAGCAGTGACGACCGATACAATGAGCAGTTCTTC
>TRBV10-3|few|TRBJ1-1|.
CAIRLNTEAFF
TGTGCCATCAGGCTAAACACTGAAGCTTTCTTT
>TRBV10-3|.|TRBJ2-1|.
CAISETAEVNEQFF
TGTGCCATCAGTGAGACGGCGGAGGTGAATGAGCAGTTCTTC
>TRBV4-2|.|TRBJ2-1|TRBD2
CASSPGPKRELKADWDNEQFF
TGTGCCAGCAGCCCAGGACCCAAGCGGGAGTTGAAAGCGGACTGGGACAATGAGCAGTTCTTC
>TRBV27|.|TRBJ1-1|.
CASSTTVYTEAFF
TGTGCCAGCAGTACGACAGTTTACACTGAAGCTTTCTTT